This passage covers 26 T cell receptor beta chains from one sample sequenced in a study of CD8+ T cells in alopecia areata. cDNA reverse transcribed from extracted RNA served as the sequencing template. The protocol was immunoSEQ multiplex PCR, while the TCRdb copy is restricted to in-frame clones and leaves out a portion. The sample holds under 150,000 clones; 40% to 55% are singletons and the top ten take about 11%. The material sequenced was NKG2D-low CD8+ T cells sorted from blood. These TCRs come from a human donor with alopecia areata.

This clone has a handful of counts. The V call is TRBV29-1, the J call TRBJ2-1; TRBD2 agrees at 8 bases. Germline assignment: CDR1 SQVTM and CDR2 ANQGSEA. The CDR3 is 15 residues long. Trimming cost V 0 bases and J 8 bases; bases outside gene matches: 9. CDR3 nucleotide sequence: TGCAGCGTTGAAGATACCGGGGGGGGCTCGGATGAGCAGTTCTTC. It yields the protein CSVEDTGGGSDEQFF.

The chain links TRBV7-3 to TRBJ2-2; the match to TRBD1 covers 10 bases. The germline V gene has CDR1 SGHTA and CDR2 FQGTGA. With 0 bases clipped from V and 7 bases from J, the junction kept 11 bases outside the gene matches. The CDR3 is made up of 18 amino acids. The CDR3 DNA reads TGTGCCAGCAGCTTAACGCCGGGACAGGGGTTTGGTGGCGGGGAGCTGTTTTTT. Translating gives CASSLTPGQGFGGGELFF.

The V gene is TRBV29-1, the J gene TRBJ2-7, with 7 bases that match TRBD1. The junction had 13 bases not matched to a gene; V was cut back by 4 bases and J by 1 base. Germline V gives CDR1 SQVTM, CDR2 ANQGSEA. This CDR3 region has 16 residues. Written as DNA, the CDR3 is TGCAGCGTTGGGGAAGAAAGGGGGCGCGGGTCCTACGAGCAGTACTTC. Amino acids: CSVGEERGRGSYEQYF.

This clone has just a few counts. This sequence joins TRBV29-1 and TRBJ2-1; D is unclear. From germline, CDR1 is SQVTM and CDR2 ANQGSEA. This CDR3 is built from 14 residues. Trimming left V 4 bases short and J 0 bases short, with 10 bases between. CDR3 protein: CSVGGFLSYNEQFF. The CDR3 DNA reads as TGCAGCGTTGGAGGCTTCCTCTCCTACAATGAGCAGTTCTTC.

This sequence joins TRBV29-1 and TRBJ1-2; D is undetermined. V was pared by 5 bases and J by 7 bases, with 17 bases between. The CDR3 length is 13 residues. In germline, CDR1 is SQVTM, CDR2 ANQGSEA. The CDR3 DNA follows: TGCAGCGTTCGGTATGGGGAGGGAGGTGGCTACACCTTC. Translating gives CSVRYGEGGGYTF.

This clone has only a few counts. The chain links TRBV29-1 to TRBJ2-7; D not certain. Trimming removed 3 bases at V and 5 bases at J, with 8 bases between. The V gene's germline CDR1 is SQVTM and CDR2 ANQGSEA. The CDR3 spans 11 residues. The CDR3 protein is CSVDYGNEQYF. CDR3 coding DNA: TGCAGCGTTGACTATGGAAACGAGCAGTACTTC.

This clone has just a few counts. V is TRBV29-1 and J is TRBJ1-1, with TRBD1 matching 7 bases. In germline, CDR1 is SQVTM, CDR2 ANQGSEA. There are 14 residues in the CDR3. With V trimmed by 6 bases and J by 4 bases, 11 bases remained unmatched. CDR3 sequence: CSVLTGSGVTEAFF. The CDR3 region has the DNA TGCAGCGTCTTGACAGGGAGCGGTGTCACTGAAGCTTTCTTT.

The chain combines TRBV29-1 with TRBJ2-3, with 7 positions matching TRBD2. Germline CDR1 reads SQVTM; CDR2 reads ANQGSEA. Germline trimming cut 6 bases from V and 1 base from J; bases unmatched to any gene: 7. CDR3 length: 14 residues. This CDR3 reads CSVDPSGRTDTQYF. The CDR3 DNA is TGCAGCGTGGACCCTAGCGGCCGCACAGATACGCAGTATTTT.

This clone showed up just once. The chain links TRBV5-6 to TRBJ2-1; 7 bases agree with TRBD1. Germline lookup yields CDR1 SGHDT and CDR2 YYEEEE. CDR3 length: 14 amino acids. The V gene end was trimmed by 0 bases and the J gene end by 5 bases; junction bases not matched to a gene: 2. The CDR3, as DNA: TGTGCCAGCAGCTTGGGACAGGGTAACAATGAGCAGTTCTTC. It codes for CASSLGQGNNEQFF.

The chain joins TRBV29-1 to TRBJ2-3, with D unclear. Per germline, CDR1 SQVTM and CDR2 ANQGSEA. V was trimmed by 2 bases and J by 4 bases, leaving 16 bases between them. There are 15 residues in the CDR3. The CDR3, as DNA: TGCAGCGTTGAAAAACCCAGGACGGCTTCAGATACGCAGTATTTT. Translating gives CSVEKPRTASDTQYF.

V usage is TRBV5-1 and J usage is TRBJ2-7; D not certain. Trimming took 0 bases from V and 7 from J, leaving 11 bases between them. This CDR3 has 13 amino acids. CDR1 SGHRS and CDR2 YFSETQ come from the germline V gene. This CDR3 is CASSLVAAKEQYF. CDR3 DNA sequence: TGCGCCAGCAGCTTGGTCGCGGCGAAGGAGCAGTACTTC.

V and J are TRBV30 and TRBJ2-1; 8 bases map to TRBD1. CDR3 length equals 14 residues. Trimming cost V 0 bases and J 5 bases; bases outside gene matches: 3. From germline, CDR1 is GTSNPN and CDR2 SVGIG (reference sequence). CDR3 sequence: CAWSVEDRDNEQFF. CDR3 nucleotide sequence: TGTGCCTGGAGTGTAGAGGACAGGGACAATGAGCAGTTCTTC.

The sample holds a few counts of this clone. DNA of the CDR3: TGTGCCAGCAGCTTAGGGAGAGAGGTGGTGTTTTTT. It is translated as CASSLGREVVFF. The V call is TRBV7-9, the J call TRBJ1-4; D call uncertain. The V gene's germline CDR1 is SEHNR and CDR2 FQNEAQ (reference sequence). Trimming took off 1 base at V and 15 bases at J, with 12 bases between the two ends. The CDR3 totals 12 residues.

This chain connects TRBV9 to TRBJ2-1, with 9 nucleotides matching TRBD2. CDR1 is SGDLS and CDR2 is YYNGEE in the germline V gene. J was trimmed by 0 bases and V by 2 bases; bases with no gene match: 0. This CDR3 is 15 amino acids long. For the CDR3, the DNA is TGTGCCAGCAGCGTTAGCGGGAGCTCCTACAATGAGCAGTTCTTC. The encoded protein is CASSVSGSSYNEQFF.

V is TRBV9 and J is TRBJ2-2; D is unresolved. This CDR3 spans 12 amino acids. Trimming left V 6 bases short and J 3 bases short, with 6 bases between. CDR1 SGDLS and CDR2 YYNGEE come from the germline V gene. The CDR3, as DNA: TGTGCCAGCAAGGCGGACACCGGGGAGCTGTTTTTT. This translates into CASKADTGELFF.

The gene calls are TRBV29-1 and TRBJ2-3; D might be TRBD1 or TRBD2, each matching 5 bases. The CDR3 has 14 residues. Deletions cut 0 bases from V and 1 base from J, with 8 bases between. Germline V gives CDR1 SQVTM, CDR2 ANQGSEA. This chain's CDR3 is CSVEDVGGTDTQYF. The CDR3, as DNA: TGCAGCGTTGAAGACGTGGGGGGCACAGATACGCAGTATTTT.

V and J are TRBV30 and TRBJ2-1, with D perhaps matching TRBD2 (6 bases). With 0 bases removed from V and 5 bases from J, the gap between germline ends came to 14 bases. Germline CDR1 and CDR2: GTSNPN and SVGIG (reference sequence). This CDR3 has 15 amino acids. CDR3 nucleotides: TGTGCCTGGAGTGTCGGCCAAGCGGGCCACAATGAGCAGTTCTTC. Translated, it gives CAWSVGQAGHNEQFF.

V is TRBV9 and J is TRBJ1-5; TRBD1 might be the D (6 bases). The germline V gene encodes CDR1 SGDLS and CDR2 YYNGEE. The CDR3 contains 13 residues. Trimming cost V 0 bases and J 9 bases, with 10 bases left between them. The CDR3 DNA is TGTGCCAGCAGCGTAGACCAGACAGGGCCCCAGCATTTT. Protein: CASSVDQTGPQHF. The variable domain in full, with the rest retrieved from reference TRBV9 and TRBJ1-5, is DSGVTQTPKHLITATGQRVTLRCSPRSGDLSVYWYQQSLDQGLQFLIQYYNGEERAKGNILERFSAQQFPDLHSELNLSSLELGDSALYFCASSVDQTGPQHFGDGTRLSIL.

This clone was recorded a few times. The V and J genes are TRBV10-3 and TRBJ2-7; the match to TRBD1 covers 12 bases. The CDR3 loop spans 14 amino acids. With V trimmed by 6 bases and J by 4 bases, 4 bases remained unmatched. CDR1 and CDR2 (germline): ENHRY, SYGVKD. The CDR3 spells CAIRGQGAGYEQYF. CDR3 coding DNA: TGTGCCATCAGGGGACAGGGGGCCGGGTACGAGCAGTACTTC.

The table lists this clone with a few counts. V and J are TRBV11-2 and TRBJ2-1; D not resolved. Germline-derived CDR1 and CDR2 are SGHAT and FQNNGV. The ends were cut back, 1 base at V and 4 bases at J, with 11 bases in the middle. This CDR3 has 15 amino acids. CDR3 sequence: CASSLAYNSYNEQFF. DNA of the CDR3: TGTGCCAGCAGCTTAGCCTACAACAGTTACAATGAGCAGTTCTTC.

V usage is TRBV7-9 and J usage is TRBJ2-1, with TRBD2 matching over 14 bases. The CDR3 loop spans 14 amino acids. Germline V gene sequence: CDR1 SEHNR, CDR2 FQNEAQ (reference sequence). Trimming cost V 5 bases and J 10 bases; bases outside gene matches: 4. Written as DNA, the CDR3 is TGTGCCAGCAGCGGACTAGCGGGAGGTGACGAGCAGTTCTTC. Its translation: CASSGLAGGDEQFF.

The chain combines TRBV29-1 with TRBJ1-2; maybe TRBD1 (6 bases). The germline gives CDR1 SQVTM, CDR2 ANQGSEA. The V end lost 1 base, the J end lost 6 bases, and 12 bases lay between the germline ends. This CDR3 has 13 residues. In nucleotides, the CDR3 is TGCAGCGTTGAAGTGAGGGGGAGACATGGCTACACCTTC. It codes for CSVEVRGRHGYTF.

This clone came up a few times. The chain couples TRBV30 to TRBJ1-1; D is undetermined. The CDR3 is made up of 13 amino acids. The V end lost 4 bases, the J end lost 1 base, and 10 bases lay between the germline ends. Germline CDR1 GTSNPN, CDR2 SVGIG (reference sequence). The CDR3, as DNA: TGTGCCTGGACCCGGGGAACGAACACTGAAGCTTTCTTT. It translates to CAWTRGTNTEAFF.

V and J are TRBV2 and TRBJ2-7; 13 nucleotides align to TRBD2. With V trimmed by 3 bases and J by 3 bases, 20 bases remained unmatched. Germline values: CDR1 SNHLY, CDR2 FYNNEI. The CDR3 loop spans 21 amino acids. DNA of the CDR3: TGTGCCAGCAGTGATCCCACCTCTCGGGACCGGACTAGCGGGAGATTCTACGAGCAGTACTTC. It is translated as CASSDPTSRDRTSGRFYEQYF.

The chain has TRBV29-1 and TRBJ2-7, with no clear D. The germline V and J ends were trimmed by 5 bases and 4 bases, with 15 bases remaining between them. The CDR3 consists of 13 residues. The germline gives CDR1 SQVTM, CDR2 ANQGSEA. The CDR3 sequence is CSVYDGPGYEQYF. The CDR3 DNA is TGCAGCGTTTACGACGGACCAGGATACGAGCAGTACTTC.

This rearrangement joins TRBV4-3 to TRBJ2-7; 8 nucleotides match TRBD1. Germline lookup yields CDR1 LGHNA and CDR2 YSLEER. The CDR3 is 16 amino acids. Germline trimming cut 0 bases from V and 3 bases from J; bases unmatched to any gene: 7. The CDR3 sequence is CASSQDSTGVRYEQYF. CDR3 nucleotides: TGCGCCAGCAGCCAAGACTCGACAGGGGTACGCTACGAGCAGTACTTC.